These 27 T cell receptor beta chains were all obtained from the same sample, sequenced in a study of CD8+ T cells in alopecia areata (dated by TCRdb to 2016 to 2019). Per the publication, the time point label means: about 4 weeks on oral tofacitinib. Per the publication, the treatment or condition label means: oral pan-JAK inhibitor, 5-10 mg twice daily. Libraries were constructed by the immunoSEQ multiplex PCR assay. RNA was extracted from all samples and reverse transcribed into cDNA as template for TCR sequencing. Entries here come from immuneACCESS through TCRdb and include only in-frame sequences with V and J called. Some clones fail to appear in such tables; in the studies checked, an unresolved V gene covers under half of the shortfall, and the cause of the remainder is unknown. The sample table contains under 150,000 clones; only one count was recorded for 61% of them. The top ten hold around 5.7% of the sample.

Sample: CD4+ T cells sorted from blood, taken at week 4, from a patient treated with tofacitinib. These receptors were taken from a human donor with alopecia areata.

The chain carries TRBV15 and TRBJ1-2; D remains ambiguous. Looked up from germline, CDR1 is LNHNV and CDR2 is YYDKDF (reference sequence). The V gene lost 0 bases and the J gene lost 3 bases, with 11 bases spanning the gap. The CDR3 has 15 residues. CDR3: CATSRDVERDYGYTF. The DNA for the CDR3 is TGTGCCACCAGCAGAGATGTAGAGAGGGACTATGGCTACACCTTC.

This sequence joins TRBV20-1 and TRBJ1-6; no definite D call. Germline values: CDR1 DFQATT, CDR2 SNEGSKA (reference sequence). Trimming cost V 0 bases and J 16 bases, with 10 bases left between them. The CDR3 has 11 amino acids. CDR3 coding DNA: TGCAGTGCTAGAGATGCTTCCTCTCTCCACTTT. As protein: CSARDASSLHF.

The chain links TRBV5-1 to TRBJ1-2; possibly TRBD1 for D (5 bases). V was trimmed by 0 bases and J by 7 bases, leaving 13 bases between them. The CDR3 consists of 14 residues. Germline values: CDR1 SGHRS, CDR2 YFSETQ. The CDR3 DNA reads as TGCGCCAGCAGCTTGGCCCAGGGAGAGTTTGGCTACACCTTC. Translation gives CASSLAQGEFGYTF.

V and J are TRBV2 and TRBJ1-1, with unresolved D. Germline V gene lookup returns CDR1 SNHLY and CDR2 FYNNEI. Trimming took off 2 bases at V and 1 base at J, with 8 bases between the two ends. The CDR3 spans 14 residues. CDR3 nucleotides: TGTGCCAGCAGTGAAAGACAAAAGAACACTGAAGCTTTCTTT. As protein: CASSERQKNTEAFF.

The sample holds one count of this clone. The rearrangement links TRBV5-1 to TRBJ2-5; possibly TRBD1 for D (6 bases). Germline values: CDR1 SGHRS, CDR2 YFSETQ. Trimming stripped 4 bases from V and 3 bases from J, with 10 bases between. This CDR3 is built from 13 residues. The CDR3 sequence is CASSVRTEETQYF. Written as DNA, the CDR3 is TGCGCCAGCAGCGTTCGGACAGAAGAGACCCAGTACTTC.

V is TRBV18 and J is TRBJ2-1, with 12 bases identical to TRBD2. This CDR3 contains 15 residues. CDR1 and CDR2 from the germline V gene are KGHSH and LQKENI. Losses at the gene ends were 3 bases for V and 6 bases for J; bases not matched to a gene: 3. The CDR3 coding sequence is TGTGCCAGCTCACCGGGACTAGCGGGTTTCAATGAGCAGTTCTTC. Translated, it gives CASSPGLAGFNEQFF.

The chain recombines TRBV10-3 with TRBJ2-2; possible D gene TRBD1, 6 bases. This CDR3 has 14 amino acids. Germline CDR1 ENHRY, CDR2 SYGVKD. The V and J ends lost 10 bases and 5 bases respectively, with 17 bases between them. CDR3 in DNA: TGTGCCACCTTCACAGGGCTAGGGACCGGGGAGCTGTTTTTT. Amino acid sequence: CATFTGLGTGELFF.

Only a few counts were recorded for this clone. The DNA of the CDR3 is TGCGCCAGCAGCTCACTAGCGGGGAACACCGGGGAGCTGTTTTTT. It yields the protein CASSSLAGNTGELFF. This chain joins TRBV5-1 and TRBJ2-2, with 9 bases matching TRBD2. J was trimmed by 1 base and V by 3 bases; bases with no gene match: 1. The CDR3 consists of 15 residues. In germline, CDR1 is SGHRS, CDR2 YFSETQ.

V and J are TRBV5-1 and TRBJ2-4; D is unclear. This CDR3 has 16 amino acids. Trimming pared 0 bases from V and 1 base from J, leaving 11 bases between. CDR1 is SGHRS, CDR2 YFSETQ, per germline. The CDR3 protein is CASSLEVGHAKNIQYF. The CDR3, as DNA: TGCGCCAGCAGCTTGGAAGTCGGGCATGCCAAAAACATTCAGTACTTC.

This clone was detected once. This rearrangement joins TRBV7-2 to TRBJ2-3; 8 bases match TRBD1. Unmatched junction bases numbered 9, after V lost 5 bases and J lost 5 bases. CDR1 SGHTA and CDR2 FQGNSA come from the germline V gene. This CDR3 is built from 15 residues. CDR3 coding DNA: TGTGCCAGCAGCCGGACCCAGGGGGCGGTAGATACGCAGTATTTT. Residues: CASSRTQGAVDTQYF.

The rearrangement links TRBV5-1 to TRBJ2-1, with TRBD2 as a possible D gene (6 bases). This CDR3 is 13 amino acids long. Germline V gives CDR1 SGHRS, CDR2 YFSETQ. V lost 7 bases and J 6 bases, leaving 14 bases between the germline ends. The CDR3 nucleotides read TGCGCCAGCCGTGGGACTGGACGCAATGAGCAGTTCTTC. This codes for CASRGTGRNEQFF. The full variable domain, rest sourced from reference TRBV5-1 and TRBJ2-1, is KAGVTQTPRYLIKTRGQQVTLSCSPISGHRSVSWYQQTPGQGLQFLFEYFSETQRNKGNFPGRFSGRQFSNSRSEMNVSTLELGDSALYLCASRGTGRNEQFFGPGTRLTVL.

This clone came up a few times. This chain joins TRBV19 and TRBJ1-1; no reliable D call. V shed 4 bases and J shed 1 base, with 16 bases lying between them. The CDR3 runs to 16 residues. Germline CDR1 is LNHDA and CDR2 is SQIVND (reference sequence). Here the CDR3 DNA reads TGTGCCAGTAGTAGTCGCCCCACAGAGCGGAACACTGAAGCTTTCTTT. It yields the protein CASSSRPTERNTEAFF.

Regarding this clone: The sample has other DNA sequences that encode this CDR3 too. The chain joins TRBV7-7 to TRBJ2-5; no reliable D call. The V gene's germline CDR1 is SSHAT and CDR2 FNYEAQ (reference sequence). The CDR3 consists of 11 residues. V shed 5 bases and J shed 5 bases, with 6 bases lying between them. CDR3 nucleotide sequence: TGTGCCAGCAGCCCCAAGGAGACCCAGTACTTC. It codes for CASSPKETQYF. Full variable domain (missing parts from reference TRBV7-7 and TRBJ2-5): GAGVSQSPRYKVTKRGQDVTLRCDPISSHATLYWYQQALGQGPEFLTYFNYEAQPDKSGLPSDRFSAERPEGSISTLTIQRTEQRDSAMYRCASSPKETQYFGPGTRLLVL.

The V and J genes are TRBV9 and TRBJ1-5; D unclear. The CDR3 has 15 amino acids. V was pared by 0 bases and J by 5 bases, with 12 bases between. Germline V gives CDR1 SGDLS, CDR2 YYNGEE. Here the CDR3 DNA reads TGTGCCAGCAGCGTAGGTCCTGGCGTGGATCAGCCCCAGCATTTT. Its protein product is CASSVGPGVDQPQHF.

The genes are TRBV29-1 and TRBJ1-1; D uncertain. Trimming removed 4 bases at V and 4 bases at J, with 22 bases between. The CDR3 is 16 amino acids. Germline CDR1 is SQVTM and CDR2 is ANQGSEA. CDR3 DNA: TGCAGCGTTGGGAATCCCGGGTTGGGTCATAGCACTGAAGCTTTCTTT. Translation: CSVGNPGLGHSTEAFF.

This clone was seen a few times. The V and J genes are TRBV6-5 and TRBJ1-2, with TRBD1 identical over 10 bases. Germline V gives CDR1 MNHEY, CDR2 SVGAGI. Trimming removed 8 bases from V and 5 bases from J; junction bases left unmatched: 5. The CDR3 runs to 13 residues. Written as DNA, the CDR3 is TGTGCCAGCGGTACGGGACAGGGGTATGGCTACACCTTC. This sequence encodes CASGTGQGYGYTF.

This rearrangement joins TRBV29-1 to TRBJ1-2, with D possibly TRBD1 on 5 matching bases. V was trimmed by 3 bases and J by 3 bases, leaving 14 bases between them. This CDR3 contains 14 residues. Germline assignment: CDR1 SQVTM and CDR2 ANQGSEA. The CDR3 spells CSVEGGGNDYGYTF. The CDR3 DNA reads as TGCAGCGTTGAGGGCGGGGGGAACGACTATGGCTACACCTTC.

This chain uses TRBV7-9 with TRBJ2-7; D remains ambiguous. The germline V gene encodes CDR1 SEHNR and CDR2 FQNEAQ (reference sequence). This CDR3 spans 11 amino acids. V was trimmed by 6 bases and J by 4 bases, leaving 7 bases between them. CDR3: CASSPQYEQYF. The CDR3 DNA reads TGTGCCAGCAGTCCACAGTACGAGCAGTACTTC.

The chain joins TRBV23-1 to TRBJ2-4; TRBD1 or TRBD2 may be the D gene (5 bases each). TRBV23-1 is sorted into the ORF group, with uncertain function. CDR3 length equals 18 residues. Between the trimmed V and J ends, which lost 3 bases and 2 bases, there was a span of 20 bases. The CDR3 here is CASSQFNRSAGTKNIQYF. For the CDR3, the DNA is TGCGCCAGCAGTCAGTTCAACAGGTCGGCGGGTACCAAAAACATTCAGTACTTC.

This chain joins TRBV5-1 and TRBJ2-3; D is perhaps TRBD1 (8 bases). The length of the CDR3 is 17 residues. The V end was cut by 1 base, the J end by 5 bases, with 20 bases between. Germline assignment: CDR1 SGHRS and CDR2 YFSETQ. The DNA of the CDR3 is TGCGCCAGCAGCTTGCCCGGCGGACAGGGCGGGAGAGATACGCAGTATTTT. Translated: CASSLPGGQGGRDTQYF.

Here the CDR3 DNA reads TGTGCCAGCAGCCTCGCCGCTGGGAAGTATAGCAATCAGCCCCAGCATTTT. Amino acid sequence: CASSLAAGKYSNQPQHF. This sequence joins TRBV7-2 and TRBJ1-5, with no clear D. The ends were cut back, 5 bases at V and 0 bases at J, with 17 bases in the middle. Germline assignment: CDR1 SGHTA and CDR2 FQGNSA. The CDR3 is made up of 17 amino acids. Using reference TRBV7-2 and TRBJ1-5 for the parts outside the CDR3, the full variable domain is GAGVSQSPSNKVTEKGKDVELRCDPISGHTALYWYRQSLGQGLEFLIYFQGNSAPDKSGLPSDRFSAERTGGSVSTLTIQRTQQEDSAVYLCASSLAAGKYSNQPQHFGDGTRLSIL.

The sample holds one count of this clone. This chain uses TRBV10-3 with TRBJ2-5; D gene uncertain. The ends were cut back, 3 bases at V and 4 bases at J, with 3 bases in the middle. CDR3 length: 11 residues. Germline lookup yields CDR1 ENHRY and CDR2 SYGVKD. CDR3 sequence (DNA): TGTGCCATCAGTGACTCAGAGACCCAGTACTTC. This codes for CAISDSETQYF.

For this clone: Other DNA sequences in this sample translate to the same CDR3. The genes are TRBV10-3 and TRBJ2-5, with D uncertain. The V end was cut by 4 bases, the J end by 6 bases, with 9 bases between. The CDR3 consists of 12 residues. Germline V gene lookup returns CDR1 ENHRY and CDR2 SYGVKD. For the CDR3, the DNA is TGTGCCATCAGTGGTGGGGAAAAGACCCAGTACTTC. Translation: CAISGGEKTQYF.

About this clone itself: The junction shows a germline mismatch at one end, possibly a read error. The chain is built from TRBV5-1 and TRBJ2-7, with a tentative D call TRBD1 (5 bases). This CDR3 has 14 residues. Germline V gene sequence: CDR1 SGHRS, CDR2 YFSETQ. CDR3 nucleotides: TGCGCCAGCCGCTTGGAACACAGGAACTACGAGCAGTACTTC. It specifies CASRLEHRNYEQYF.

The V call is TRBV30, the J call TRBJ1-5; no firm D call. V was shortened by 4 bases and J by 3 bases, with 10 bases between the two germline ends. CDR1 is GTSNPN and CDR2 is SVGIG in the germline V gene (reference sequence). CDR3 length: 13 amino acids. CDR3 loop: CAWTPAHNQPQHF. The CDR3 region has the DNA TGTGCCTGGACCCCGGCGCACAATCAGCCCCAGCATTTT.

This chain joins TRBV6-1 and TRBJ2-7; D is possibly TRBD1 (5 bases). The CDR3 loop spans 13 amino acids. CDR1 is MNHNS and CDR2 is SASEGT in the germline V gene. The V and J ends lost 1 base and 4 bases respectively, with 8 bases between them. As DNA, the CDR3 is TGTGCCAGCAGTGAAGGGGGCCTTTACGAGCAGTACTTC. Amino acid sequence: CASSEGGLYEQYF.

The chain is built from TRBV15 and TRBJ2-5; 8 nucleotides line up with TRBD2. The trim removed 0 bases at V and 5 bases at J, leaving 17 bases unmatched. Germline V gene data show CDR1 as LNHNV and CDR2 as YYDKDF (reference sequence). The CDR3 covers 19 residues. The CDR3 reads CATSRDSSSGRMLRETQYF. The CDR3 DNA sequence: TGTGCCACCAGCAGAGATTCCAGCAGCGGGAGAATGTTGAGGGAGACCCAGTACTTC.